This paragraph covers one TCR beta chain sequence. Antigen specificity is unknown. In the original workflow: Of patient CD8+ clones exceeding 1%, few matched published virus-specific TCRB sequences. The assay was immunoSEQ multiplex PCR, and TCRdb's table has in-frame clones only and misses some. Clone size and V and J calls were adopted from that table, with D and trimming inferred from the DNA. The sample has about 5,000 clones; approximately 80% are singletons. CDR3 size: 18 residues. Germline-derived CDR1 and CDR2 are SGHTA and FQGNSA. The V segment lost 1 base and the J segment 7 bases; nucleotides outside the gene matches: 13. This record belongs to a study of somatic mutations in cytotoxic T cells in rheumatoid arthritis. Study-level information: Blood from the patient (roughly 27 ml EDTA) was drawn right after diagnosis, pretreatment.

The study's findings and limits: Among approximately 60 patients, under 10 showed a largest CD8+ clone that surpassed 20% of CD8+ cells. CD8+ clonality increased with age in rheumatoid arthritis patients but not in healthy controls.

V is TRBV7-2 and J is TRBJ2-2; 9 bases are a match to TRBD2. The source of this sequence is a man aged 40-50 years with rheumatoid arthritis. This material consisted of CD8+ T cells sorted from blood, taken at a follow-up visit. Written as DNA, the CDR3 is TGTGCCAGCAGCTTAGGGCGGGAGGGAGGTCCGGGGCTCGGGGAGCTGTTTTTT. Its translation: CASSLGREGGPGLGELFF.